The 25 T cell receptor beta chains below were found in one sample sequenced in a study of blood T cell repertoires in COVID-19. Sequencing was performed with immunoSEQ multiplex PCR; in TCRdb, only in-frame clones are kept and a portion is missing. This repertoire shows 110,000 to 150,000 clones, over 75% found once; its top ten account for approximately 2.8%. The specimen was peripheral blood. The receptors shown here come from a woman aged 55-69 years with active COVID-19.

V is TRBV18 and J is TRBJ1-2; 8 nucleotides match TRBD1. The V and J ends lost 1 base and 8 bases, in that order; junction bases with no gene match: 3. Germline CDR1 reads KGHSH; CDR2 reads LQKENI. The CDR3 consists of 13 residues. CDR3 sequence reads: CASSPRTGKGYTF. For the CDR3, the DNA is TGTGCCAGCTCACCACGGACAGGGAAAGGCTACACCTTC. Combining the CDR3 with reference TRBV18 and TRBJ1-2 gives the whole variable domain NAGVMQNPRHLVRRRGQEARLRCSPMKGHSHVYWYRQLPEEGLKFMVYLQKENIIDESGMPKERFSAEFPKEGPSILRIQQVVRGDSAAYFCASSPRTGKGYTFGSGTRLTVV.

This chain connects TRBV11-2 to TRBJ2-1; D is undetermined. V gave up 1 base and J gave up 5 bases, with 6 bases separating them. The CDR3 extends over 13 amino acids. CDR1 is SGHAT and CDR2 is FQNNGV in the germline V gene. For the CDR3, the DNA is TGTGCCAGCAGCTTAGGGGCCAACAATGAGCAGTTCTTC. Amino acid sequence: CASSLGANNEQFF.

The chain employs TRBV5-5 and TRBJ2-7; D is possibly TRBD2 (5 bases). The CDR3 consists of 14 residues. CDR1 SGHKS and CDR2 YYEKEE come from the germline V gene (reference sequence). The ends were cut back, 6 bases at V and 0 bases at J, with 13 bases in the middle. CDR3 coding DNA: TGTGCCAGCACCGCAGGAGGTCACTCCTACGAGCAGTACTTC. It is translated as CASTAGGHSYEQYF.

The chain combines TRBV5-4 with TRBJ2-1, with 12 bases identical to TRBD2. CDR1 and CDR2 (germline): SGHNT, YYREEE (reference sequence). V shed 2 bases, J shed 0 bases, and the junction held 6 bases outside the gene matches. There are 18 residues in the CDR3. The chain's CDR3 is CASSFIPTSGGSYNEQFF. CDR3 sequence (DNA): TGTGCCAGCAGCTTCATCCCGACTAGCGGGGGCTCCTACAATGAGCAGTTCTTC.

V and J are TRBV7-9 and TRBJ2-5, with 9 bases lining up with TRBD1. The trim removed 3 bases at V and 5 bases at J, leaving 7 bases unmatched. The CDR3 covers 15 residues. Per the germline V gene, CDR1 is SEHNR and CDR2 is FQNEAQ (reference sequence). The CDR3 is CASSFSTGGRETQYF. As DNA, the CDR3 is TGTGCCAGCAGCTTTTCGACAGGGGGTAGGGAGACCCAGTACTTC.

CDR3 nucleotides: TGTGCCAGCTCTAGGGGTCCCTACGAGCAGTACTTC. Protein sequence: CASSRGPYEQYF. The chain is built from TRBV12-3 or TRBV12-4 and TRBJ2-7; D perhaps matches TRBD1 (5 bases). The CDR3 is 12 amino acids. Deletions cut 8 bases from V and 2 bases from J, with 10 bases between.

The chain is built from TRBV28 and TRBJ1-5; 12 bases are a match to TRBD1. V lost 5 bases, J lost 7 bases, and 9 bases stayed unmatched. The germline gives CDR1 MDHEN, CDR2 SYDVKM. The CDR3 has 16 amino acids. Written as DNA, the CDR3 is TGTGCCAGCAGTCCCCGGGACAGGGGGCGGCGGCAGCCCCAGCATTTT. Protein product: CASSPRDRGRRQPQHF.

The V and J genes are TRBV5-1 and TRBJ2-3; 13 bases are shared with TRBD2. This CDR3 is built from 13 residues. The V segment lost 6 bases and the J segment 8 bases; nucleotides outside the gene matches: 3. Germline V CDR1 and CDR2: SGHRS, YFSETQ. The CDR3, as DNA: TGCGCCAGCACCCGGACTAGCGGGAGTACGCAGTATTTT. Amino acid sequence: CASTRTSGSTQYF.

The chain couples TRBV5-1 to TRBJ2-1; 7 bases agree with TRBD2. The CDR3 extends over 15 amino acids. V was pared by 4 bases and J by 2 bases, with 6 bases of the junction left unmatched. Germline loops: CDR1 SGHRS, CDR2 YFSETQ. The CDR3 nucleotides are TGCGCCAGCAGCCCCGGGACTAATCCCTACAATGAGCAGTTCTTC. It encodes CASSPGTNPYNEQFF.

The chain uses TRBV4-3 and TRBJ2-2; 11 bases line up with TRBD2. CDR1 and CDR2 (germline): LGHNA, YSLEER. CDR3 size: 20 residues. V lost 1 base to trimming and J lost 8 bases; unmatched junction nucleotides: 18. CDR3 residues: CASSQARVTSGNGVGGELFF. Here the CDR3 DNA reads TGCGCCAGCAGCCAAGCGAGAGTGACTAGCGGGAATGGGGTCGGTGGGGAGCTGTTTTTT.

This clone was seen a single time. The J gene is TRBJ2-2, the V gene TRBV2, with TRBD2 identical over 7 bases. In germline, CDR1 is SNHLY, CDR2 FYNNEI. This CDR3 has 15 residues. Trimming at V came to 3 bases and at J to 4 bases, leaving 5 bases not matched to a gene. The CDR3 region is CASSDPPGGTGELFF. The CDR3 nucleotides read TGTGCCAGCAGTGATCCCCCGGGAGGCACCGGGGAGCTGTTTTTT.

This clone was picked up a small number of times. This chain connects TRBV2 to TRBJ2-1, with TRBD2 matching 8 bases. Germline CDR1 SNHLY, CDR2 FYNNEI. The CDR3 spans 15 residues. The junction had 14 bases not matched to a gene; V was cut back by 8 bases and J by 8 bases. CDR3 in amino acids: CASLAGTSLGDEQFF. The CDR3 DNA is TGTGCCAGCTTAGCGGGGACCTCACTGGGGGATGAGCAGTTCTTC.

The chain combines TRBV28 with TRBJ2-5; D gene uncertain. With 6 bases removed from V and 4 bases from J, the gap between germline ends came to 3 bases. Germline lookup yields CDR1 MDHEN and CDR2 SYDVKM. This CDR3 has 10 amino acids. The CDR3 DNA is TGTGCCAGCAGCGGAGAGACCCAGTACTTC. Protein product: CASSGETQYF.

The chain has TRBV11-2 and TRBJ2-1, with D perhaps matching TRBD1 (5 bases). This CDR3 is built from 17 residues. CDR1 and CDR2 from the germline V gene are SGHAT and FQNNGV. Between the trimmed V and J ends, which lost 5 bases and 3 bases, there was a span of 20 bases. DNA of the CDR3: TGTGCCAGCAGCATACTAAGGACAAGAGAGTTCTACAATGAGCAGTTCTTC. Its protein is CASSILRTREFYNEQFF.

This clone has a handful of counts. The rearrangement uses TRBV4-1 and TRBJ1-6; D is ambiguous. Between the trimmed V and J ends, which lost 0 bases and 0 bases, there was a span of 9 bases. Germline V gene lookup returns CDR1 MGHRA and CDR2 YSYEKL. The CDR3 length is 17 residues. The CDR3, as DNA: TGCGCCAGCAGCCAAGATGGTCTGAGCTCCTATAATTCACCCCTCCACTTT. Its protein product is CASSQDGLSSYNSPLHF.

The chain carries TRBV7-2 and TRBJ2-2; D perhaps matches TRBD2 (6 bases). The CDR3 is made up of 15 amino acids. From germline, CDR1 is SGHTA and CDR2 FQGNSA. V was clipped by 3 bases and J by 5 bases, with 13 bases between them. The CDR3 DNA follows: TGTGCCAGCAGCTTGACTAGTAGTTATACCGGGGAGCTGTTTTTT. Translation: CASSLTSSYTGELFF. The full variable domain, completed using reference TRBV7-2 and TRBJ2-2, is GAGVSQSPSNKVTEKGKDVELRCDPISGHTALYWYRQSLGQGLEFLIYFQGNSAPDKSGLPSDRFSAERTGGSVSTLTIQRTQQEDSAVYLCASSLTSSYTGELFFGEGSRLTVL.

V and J are TRBV24-1 and TRBJ2-7, with 10 bases fitting TRBD1. Trimming at V came to 4 bases and at J to 8 bases, leaving 7 bases not matched to a gene. The CDR3 runs to 14 residues. The V gene's germline CDR1 is KGHDR and CDR2 SFDVKD. Written as DNA, the CDR3 is TGTGCCACCAGTGACTCGGGACAGGGGCTTCAGCAGTACTTC. Its translation: CATSDSGQGLQQYF.

The chain is built from TRBV7-2 and TRBJ2-2, with 8 bases matching TRBD2. Germline-derived CDR1 and CDR2 are SGHTA and FQGNSA. CDR3 length equals 17 residues. The V gene end was trimmed by 5 bases and the J gene end by 2 bases; junction bases not matched to a gene: 10. This chain's CDR3 is CASSQPRLAGNTGELFF. Here the CDR3 DNA reads TGTGCCAGCAGCCAACCCCGGCTAGCGGGCAACACCGGGGAGCTGTTTTTT.

This clone was seen just once. The chain links TRBV7-6 to TRBJ2-7; tentatively, D is TRBD2 (5 bases). The CDR3 is 12 amino acids. In germline, CDR1 is SGHVS, CDR2 FNYEAQ. V lost 5 bases and J 4 bases, leaving 9 bases between the germline ends. CDR3 region: CASSPGGYEQYF. The CDR3 DNA reads TGTGCCAGCAGCCCCGGCGGGTACGAGCAGTACTTC.

The chain employs TRBV29-1 and TRBJ2-7, with D tentatively TRBD2 (7 bases). Germline loops: CDR1 SQVTM, CDR2 ANQGSEA. V lost 3 bases, J lost 2 bases, and 17 bases lay in between. The CDR3 is made up of 15 amino acids. The DNA for the CDR3 is TGCAGCGTTGAGCGTGGGGGGGGCGGAACCTACGAGCAGTACTTC. Its protein product is CSVERGGGGTYEQYF.

The CDR3 DNA is TGTGCCAGCAGCTTGGGGGCAGGGTCCGCGCAAGCTTTCTTT. Protein sequence: CASSLGAGSAQAFF. J is TRBJ1-1 and V is TRBV5-8; tentative D call: TRBD1 (5 bases). The CDR3 covers 14 residues. Looked up from germline, CDR1 is SGHTS and CDR2 is YDEGEE. Trimming took 0 bases from V and 9 from J, leaving 15 bases between them. Using reference TRBV5-8 and TRBJ1-1 for the parts outside the CDR3, the full variable domain is EAGVTQSPTHLIKTRGQQATLRCSPISGHTSVYWYQQALGLGLQFLLWYDEGEERNRGNFPPRFSGRQFPNYSSELNVNALELEDSALYLCASSLGAGSAQAFFGQGTRLTVV.

This clone was seen only once. Written as DNA, the CDR3 is TGCGCCAGCAGCTTCTCATTTACAGGGGACAACACTGAAGCTTTCTTT. This codes for CASSFSFTGDNTEAFF. J is TRBJ1-1 and V is TRBV5-1, with 7 bases identical to TRBD1. Trimming cost V 2 bases and J 2 bases; bases outside gene matches: 9. The CDR3 spans 16 residues. Germline loops: CDR1 SGHRS, CDR2 YFSETQ.

This chain connects TRBV5-1 to TRBJ2-2; TRBD1 aligns across 9 bases. The CDR3 consists of 16 residues. Germline CDR1 SGHRS, CDR2 YFSETQ. V gave up 2 bases and J gave up 7 bases; unmatched junction bases: 9. The chain's CDR3 is CASSFQPGQGNGELFF. The DNA for the CDR3 is TGCGCCAGCAGCTTCCAGCCGGGACAGGGAAACGGGGAGCTGTTTTTT.

The chain recombines TRBV6-2 or TRBV6-3 with TRBJ2-1, with 8 positions matching TRBD1. J lost 6 bases, V lost 3 bases, and 22 bases had no gene match. The CDR3 runs 20 residues. CDR1 is MNHEY and CDR2 is SVGEGT in the germline V gene. In DNA, the CDR3 is TGTGCCAGCAGTTATGATTGGGGCAGGGGGCGCAAAGAGGACGGCAATGAGCAGTTCTTC. This gives the protein CASSYDWGRGRKEDGNEQFF.

V and J are TRBV14 and TRBJ1-4; D call uncertain. This CDR3 is built from 13 residues. Germline V gives CDR1 SGHDN, CDR2 FVKESK. Trimming took off 0 bases at V and 11 bases at J, with 10 bases between the two ends. The CDR3 DNA follows: TGTGCCAGCAGCCAAGACAGAGGAGGTAAACTGTTTTTT. Translation gives CASSQDRGGKLFF.